The next 11 T cell receptor beta chains were all read from a single sample in a study of neurological immune-mediated disorders. TCRdb itself ran the 5' RACE reads through MiXCR, one entry per CDR3 protein. The sample records 45,000 to 65,000 distinct CDR3 sequences, around 4.2% being singletons. Sequenced material: PBMCs. The receptors come from a man aged 45-60 years with multiple sclerosis.

This clonotype was seen ten or more times. The gene calls are TRBV4-1 and TRBJ1-1; no reliable D call. The CDR3 extends over 16 amino acids. Germline V CDR1 and CDR2: MGHRA, YSYEKL. V was cut by 1 base and J by 0 bases, with 12 bases left in between. The chain's CDR3 is CASSQAVSTMNTEAFF. The CDR3 nucleotides are TGCGCCAGCAGCCAAGCGGTGTCCACAATGAACACTGAAGCTTTCTTT.

This clonotype has a count of ten or more. The chain employs TRBV15 and TRBJ1-5; D remains unclear. The length of the CDR3 is 17 residues. The V and J ends lost 0 bases and 4 bases respectively, with 16 bases between them. In germline, CDR1 is LNHNV, CDR2 YYDKDF (reference sequence). In DNA, the CDR3 is TGTGCCACCAGCAGAGAGGAACTCTTCGGCCAAAATCAGCCCCAGCATTTT. Its translation is CATSREELFGQNQPQHF.

This clonotype was counted ten times or more. The chain links TRBV7-2 to TRBJ2-1; 9 bases line up with TRBD1. Per the germline V gene, CDR1 is SGHTA and CDR2 is FQGNSA. The length of the CDR3 is 16 residues. Trimming at V came to 0 bases and at J to 16 bases, leaving 16 bases not matched to a gene. The CDR3 protein is CASSLAPQWGQGPRFF. Here the CDR3 DNA reads TGTGCCAGCAGCTTAGCTCCACAGTGGGGACAGGGCCCTAGATTCTTC.

This clonotype was seen many times. The chain combines TRBV20-1 with TRBJ2-7; D is uncertain. The germline V and J ends were trimmed by 3 bases and 6 bases, with 12 bases remaining between them. CDR1 is DFQATT, CDR2 SNEGSKA, per germline (reference sequence). This CDR3 spans 12 amino acids. This chain's CDR3 is CSASIVASEQYF. CDR3 bases: TGCAGTGCTAGTATCGTGGCATCCGAGCAGTACTTC.

Notes on this clonotype: Likely a read error: the CDR3 ends without its conserved phenylalanine or tryptophan. The chain recombines TRBV4-1 with TRBJ2-7, with TRBD1 identical over 9 bases. The CDR3 has 15 amino acids. The V gene end was trimmed by 3 bases and the J gene end by 1 base; junction bases not matched to a gene: 4. In germline, CDR1 is MGHRA, CDR2 YSYEKL. The CDR3 is CASSHRDRGSYEQYN. In DNA form, the CDR3 reads TGCGCCAGCAGCCACCGCGACAGGGGGTCCTACGAGCAGTACAAC.

V gene TRBV15 combines with J gene TRBJ2-7, with D perhaps matching TRBD2 (5 bases). Trimming removed 3 bases from V and 6 bases from J, with 15 bases in between. This CDR3 region has 14 residues. Germline lookup yields CDR1 LNHNV and CDR2 YYDKDF (reference sequence). CDR3 residues: CATSSPGKGSEQYF. In DNA, the CDR3 is TGTGCCACCAGCAGCCCGGGAAAGGGAAGCGAGCAGTACTTC.

This clonotype was observed at least ten times. The chain links TRBV6-5 to TRBJ2-5; TRBD1 might be the D (6 bases). V shed 7 bases and J shed 4 bases, with 7 bases lying between them. The CDR3 extends over 11 amino acids. Germline V gene data show CDR1 as MNHEY and CDR2 as SVGAGI. This chain's CDR3 is CASTRGETQYF. CDR3 coding DNA: TGTGCCAGCACCAGGGGAGAGACCCAGTACTTC.

This clonotype has at least ten counts. The chain is built from TRBV29-1 and TRBJ2-3; D uncertain. This CDR3 is built from 13 residues. Trimming left V 3 bases short and J 0 bases short, with 7 bases between. CDR1 and CDR2 from the germline V gene are SQVTM and ANQGSEA. The chain's CDR3 is CSVDSPSTDTQYF. In nucleotides, the CDR3 is TGCAGCGTTGACAGCCCTAGCACAGATACGCAGTATTTT.

This clonotype was detected many times. The V and J genes are TRBV20-1 and TRBJ1-2; TRBD1 might be the D (6 bases). This CDR3 has 15 amino acids. Germline loops: CDR1 DFQATT, CDR2 SNEGSKA (reference sequence). Trimming stripped 3 bases from V and 6 bases from J, with 20 bases between. This chain's CDR3 is CSASLAGVRGDGYTF. CDR3 nucleotides: TGCAGTGCTAGTCTGGCAGGGGTACGCGGGGATGGCTACACCTTC.

This clonotype appeared many times. The V gene is TRBV20-1, the J gene TRBJ2-3; 7 nucleotides match TRBD1. In germline, CDR1 is DFQATT, CDR2 SNEGSKA (reference sequence). V dropped 3 bases and J dropped 4; count of bases not matched to a gene: 7. The CDR3 totals 14 residues. In nucleotides, the CDR3 is TGCAGTGCTAGTAGTCAGGGGGTGGCAGATACGCAGTATTTT. Encoded protein: CSASSQGVADTQYF.

This clonotype was seen ten or more times. The rearrangement joins TRBV28 to TRBJ2-2, with no clear D. The CDR3 consists of 13 residues. Germline assignment: CDR1 MDHEN and CDR2 SYDVKM. Trimming cost V 4 bases and J 4 bases, with 7 bases left between them. CDR3 DNA sequence: TGTGCCAGCAGTTGGGGTATCACCGGGGAGCTGTTTTTT. As protein: CASSWGITGELFF.